This T cell receptor beta chain stems from a study of identical twins. After template switching added a universal primer site, the resulting cDNA carried unique molecular identifiers. TCRdb itself ran the 5' RACE reads through MiXCR, one entry per CDR3 protein. The sample gives about 240,000 distinct CDR3 sequences, roughly 13% of which show up once; 4% to 5% is in the top ten. The V end lost 4 bases, the J end lost 2 bases, and 15 bases lay between the germline ends. CDR1 DFQATT and CDR2 SNEGSKA come from the germline V gene (reference sequence). This CDR3 is 15 amino acids long. Study-level results: Beta out-of-frame twin sharing showed a weaker excess.

Points on this clonotype: Antigen unknown.

Healthy Caucasians alone served as donors. The sample was also reused in another study, on yellow fever vaccine responses in identical twins.

V is TRBV20-1 and J is TRBJ2-1; D is unclear. This sequence originates from a woman aged 18-30 years in good health. What was sequenced was memory (CD45RO+) T cells sorted from blood. CDR3 loop: CSANYHPPPYNEQFF. In nucleotides, the CDR3 is TGCAGTGCTAACTACCATCCCCCGCCCTACAATGAGCAGTTCTTC.